Listed here are 32 T cell receptor beta chains from one sample, sequenced in a study of T cell repertoires and leukemia-associated antigens. TCRdb reanalysed the 5' RACE reads using MiXCR and keeps one entry per CDR3 protein. The sample has 9,000 to 15,000 distinct CDR3 sequences, 35% to 45% seen once; the top ten hold less than 40%. Antigens of these TCRs are unknown. Sequencing was performed on CD3+ T cells sorted from blood and cultured. Receptor source: a female donor in good health.

The chain uses TRBV5-1 and TRBJ1-1; 7 bases map to TRBD1. V trimming: 4 bases; J trimming: 1 base; junction bases outside the gene matches: 7. Germline V CDR1 and CDR2: SGHRS, YFSETQ. CDR3 length equals 15 residues. The CDR3 coding sequence is TGCGCCAGCAGCAATCCGGGACAGCCGAACACTGAAGCTTTCTTT. Translation gives CASSNPGQPNTEAFF.

The J gene is TRBJ2-7, the V gene TRBV14, with D perhaps matching TRBD1 or TRBD2 (5 bases each). V gave up 5 bases and J gave up 5 bases, with 13 bases separating them. CDR1 is SGHDN and CDR2 is FVKESK in the germline V gene. There are 13 residues in the CDR3. CDR3 bases: TGTGCCAGCAGCTTGGGACCTGCCAACGAGCAGTACTTC. This translates into CASSLGPANEQYF.

The table lists this clonotype with many counts. This chain's CDR3 is CASSLAGDQETQYF. The CDR3 DNA reads TGCGCCAGCAGCTTGGCGGGAGATCAAGAGACCCAGTACTTC. The chain employs TRBV5-1 and TRBJ2-5, with D possibly matching TRBD2 (6 bases). V was shortened by 0 bases and J by 2 bases, with 8 bases between the two germline ends. The CDR3 sequence is 14 residues long. Per the germline V gene, CDR1 is SGHRS and CDR2 is YFSETQ.

This clonotype showed up many times. The gene calls are TRBV15 and TRBJ2-1, with TRBD2 matching over 10 bases. This CDR3 is 17 amino acids long. The germline V gene encodes CDR1 LNHNV and CDR2 YYDKDF (reference sequence). V trimming: 0 bases; J trimming: 4 bases; junction bases outside the gene matches: 6. The CDR3 protein is CATSRELAGVRYNEQFF. DNA for the CDR3: TGTGCCACCAGCAGAGAGCTAGCGGGAGTAAGGTACAATGAGCAGTTCTTC.

The chain links TRBV7-2 to TRBJ1-3; D uncertain. The CDR3 contains 14 residues. Trimming removed 1 base at V and 1 base at J, with 5 bases between. Germline values: CDR1 SGHTA, CDR2 FQGNSA. In nucleotides, the CDR3 is TGTGCCAGCAGCTTAGGGAGGTCTGGAAACACCATATATTTT. It yields the protein CASSLGRSGNTIYF. Drawing the rest from reference TRBV7-2 and TRBJ1-3, the complete variable domain is GAGVSQSPSNKVTEKGKDVELRCDPISGHTALYWYRQSLGQGLEFLIYFQGNSAPDKSGLPSDRFSAERTGGSVSTLTIQRTQQEDSAVYLCASSLGRSGNTIYFGEGSWLTVV.

The chain links TRBV6-2 or TRBV6-3 to TRBJ2-7; no definite D call. V lost 7 bases, J lost 2 bases, and 39 bases lay in between. There are 22 residues in the CDR3. Germline CDR1 is MNHEY and CDR2 is SVGEGT. The CDR3 DNA sequence: TGTGCCAGCACCTCTATTTCGTTTGTTCCCCGGACGGTGAGATTGGACCCCTACGAGCAGTACTTC. Translated, it gives CASTSISFVPRTVRLDPYEQYF.

The genes are TRBV10-3 and TRBJ2-5; D is undetermined. The CDR3 is 13 residues long. V gave up 3 bases and J gave up 4 bases, with 9 bases separating them. Per the germline V gene, CDR1 is ENHRY and CDR2 is SYGVKD. The DNA for the CDR3 is TGTGCCATCAGTGACGGGCCCCGAGAGACCCAGTACTTC. Encoded protein: CAISDGPRETQYF.

Judged by abundance, this clonotype is medium-sized. The rearrangement uses TRBV29-1 and TRBJ2-6; no clear D gene. Germline V lookup: CDR1 SQVTM, CDR2 ANQGSEA. The V end was cut by 0 bases, the J end by 0 bases, with 6 bases between. This CDR3 spans 15 amino acids. Here the CDR3 reads CSVEESNSGANVLTF. CDR3 sequence (DNA): TGCAGCGTTGAAGAAAGTAACTCTGGGGCCAACGTCCTGACTTTC.

V gene TRBV10-2 combines with J gene TRBJ2-5; 10 nucleotides agree with TRBD2. Losses at the gene ends were 6 bases for V and 3 bases for J; bases not matched to a gene: 4. The CDR3 covers 14 residues. Looked up from germline, CDR1 is WSHSY and CDR2 is SAAADI. The CDR3 DNA reads as TGCGCCAGCAGAATCGGACTAGCGGAAGAGACCCAGTACTTC. Amino acid sequence: CASRIGLAEETQYF.

The chain recombines TRBV20-1 with TRBJ2-3; a weak D match, TRBD1 (6 bases). Germline V gene sequence: CDR1 DFQATT, CDR2 SNEGSKA (reference sequence). The CDR3 has 15 amino acids. The CDR3 protein is CSALYRELSTDTQYF. The CDR3 coding sequence is TGCAGCGCCCTTTACAGGGAGCTGAGCACAGATACGCAGTATTTT.

As regards this clonotype: Given the absence of the conserved phenylalanine or tryptophan at the CDR3 end, a read error is likely. This chain links TRBV5-5 with TRBJ2-7, with 9 nucleotides matching TRBD1. The CDR3 totals 15 residues. Looked up from germline, CDR1 is SGHKS and CDR2 is YYEKEE (reference sequence). The CDR3 region has the DNA TGCGCCAGCAGCGGTGGGACAGGGATCTCCTACGAGCAGTACATC. As protein: CASSGGTGISYEQYI.

The V gene is TRBV7-9, the J gene TRBJ2-3; TRBD1 matches 8 bases. In germline, CDR1 is SEHNR, CDR2 FQNEAQ (reference sequence). This CDR3 comprises 14 residues. Trimming at V came to 3 bases and at J to 5 bases, leaving 4 bases not matched to a gene. CDR3 region: CASSFQGARDTQYF. DNA of the CDR3: TGTGCCAGCAGCTTCCAGGGGGCGAGAGATACGCAGTATTTT. The entire variable domain, with the rest obtained from reference TRBV7-9 and TRBJ2-3, is as follows: DTGVSQNPRHKITKRGQNVTFRCDPISEHNRLYWYRQTLGQGPEFLTYFQNEAQLEKSRLLSDRFSAERPKGSFSTLEIQRTEQGDSAMYLCASSFQGARDTQYFGPGTRLTVL.

This chain links TRBV21-1 with TRBJ2-2; the table gives TRBD1 as D, unverified against the DNA. TRBV21-1 corresponds to a pseudogene. This CDR3 spans 19 amino acids. CDR3 nucleotides: TGTGCCAGCAGCAAAGCCCACGGTTGCGGACCCCGGGGGGCCGGGGAGCTGTTTTTT. Its translation: CASSKAHGCGPRGAGELFF.

V and J are TRBV4-1 and TRBJ2-1; no reliable D call. The germline gives CDR1 MGHRA, CDR2 YSYEKL. CDR3 length: 14 residues. The CDR3 here is CASQDSANYNEQFF. CDR3 sequence (DNA): TGCGCTAGCCAAGATTCAGCGAACTACAATGAGCAGTTCTTC.

The chain joins TRBV20-1 to TRBJ1-2; maybe TRBD1 (6 bases). This CDR3 has 14 residues. V shed 5 bases and J shed 8 bases, with 21 bases lying between them. From germline, CDR1 is DFQATT and CDR2 SNEGSKA (reference sequence). The CDR3 protein is CSADIQGPTGGYTF. CDR3 in DNA: TGCAGTGCTGACATACAGGGACCGACCGGCGGCTACACCTTC.

Comment on this clonotype: The junction differs from germline at one of its ends, possibly a read error. The chain carries TRBV20-1 and TRBJ2-1, with 14 bases that match TRBD2. The CDR3 totals 15 residues. Germline assignment: CDR1 DFQATT and CDR2 SNEGSKA (reference sequence). CDR3 region: CSAPPRTSGRNGQFF. DNA of the CDR3: TGCAGTGCCCCTCCGCGGACTAGCGGGAGGAATGGGCAGTTCTTC.

The V gene is TRBV7-2, the J gene TRBJ2-5; D is perhaps TRBD1 or TRBD2 (5 bases each). Trimming removed 3 bases at V and 5 bases at J, with 19 bases between. CDR1 is SGHTA and CDR2 is FQGNSA in the germline V gene. The CDR3 length is 16 residues. CDR3 in DNA: TGTGCCAGCAGCTTCGTCGGGACCGCCGGGCGGGAGACCCAGTACTTC. It encodes CASSFVGTAGRETQYF.

On this clonotype itself: One junction end does not reproduce the germline sequence, and a read error may be involved. The chain is built from TRBV28 and TRBJ2-3, with D perhaps matching TRBD1 (5 bases). There are 13 residues in the CDR3. Germline CDR1 reads MDHEN; CDR2 reads SYDVKM. Here the CDR3 DNA reads TGTGCCAGCAGTTTATTTCTCCAGGGCCCTATGGATTTT. Translated: CASSLFLQGPMDF.

The chain combines TRBV6-5 with TRBJ2-2; a weak D match, TRBD1 (7 bases). The CDR3 is 15 amino acids. V was clipped by 7 bases and J by 6 bases, with 18 bases between them. CDR1 MNHEY and CDR2 SVGAGI come from the germline V gene. CDR3 DNA sequence: TGTGCCAGCAAGATTACCCAGGGGGGAGCCGGGGAGCTGTTTTTT. Residues: CASKITQGGAGELFF.

The chain uses TRBV5-5 and TRBJ2-3; D is possibly TRBD1 (6 bases). The CDR3 has 15 residues. Germline values: CDR1 SGHKS, CDR2 YYEKEE (reference sequence). Between the trimmed V and J ends, which lost 2 bases and 3 bases, there was a span of 13 bases. CDR3 amino acids: CASSFFLGATDTQYF. The DNA of the CDR3 is TGTGCCAGCAGCTTTTTCTTGGGGGCTACAGATACGCAGTATTTT.

CDR3 bases: TGTGCCAGCAGCTACGACTGGGGGCGTACTGAAGCTTTCTTT. Protein product: CASSYDWGRTEAFF. This chain joins TRBV6-6 and TRBJ1-1; maybe TRBD1 (6 bases). Trimming pared 6 bases from V and 5 bases from J, leaving 16 bases between. This CDR3 spans 14 amino acids. Germline CDR1 MNHNY, CDR2 SVGAGI (reference sequence).

As concerns this clonotype: The germline gene is not matched at one end of the junction; a read error may be the cause. The V gene is TRBV29-1, the J gene TRBJ1-1; D is perhaps TRBD1 (5 bases). CDR3 length equals 15 residues. CDR1 SQVTM and CDR2 ANQGSEA come from the germline V gene. Here the CDR3 reads CSVPGGEGLNTEAFF. CDR3 bases: TGCAGCGTTCCTGGAGGGGAGGGGCTGAACACTGAAGCCTTCTTT.

The rearrangement uses TRBV7-6 and TRBJ2-7; no reliable D call. V was cut by 1 base and J by 3 bases, with 10 bases left in between. The CDR3 extends over 14 amino acids. Germline CDR1 reads SGHVS; CDR2 reads FNYEAQ. The CDR3 DNA is TGTGCCAGCAGCTTAGGCAGCCTGGACTACGAGCAGTACTTC. Amino acids: CASSLGSLDYEQYF.

Ten or more counts support this clonotype. A read error may explain this, as a much larger clone is one base away. This chain links TRBV29-1 with TRBJ2-7; D unresolved. Looked up from germline, CDR1 is SQVTM and CDR2 is ANQGSEA. The CDR3 is 10 amino acids. V lost 6 bases to trimming and J lost 6 bases, with 9 bases between them. The CDR3, as DNA: TGCAGCGTCTTCACCTCCGAGCAGTACTTC. Its protein product is CSVFTSEQYF.

As regards this clonotype: A junction end diverges from the germline sequence, so it may reflect a read error. The rearrangement links TRBV6-2 or TRBV6-3 to TRBJ1-5; D unclear. The CDR3 extends over 14 amino acids. Germline CDR1 and CDR2: MNHEY and SVGEGT. CDR3 residues: CASSYRGFNRPQHF. The CDR3 bases are TGTGCCAGCAGTTACCGAGGGTTCAATCGGCCCCAGCATTTT.

On this clonotype: Here the CDR3 omits its conserved ending phenylalanine or tryptophan, so a read error is the likely source. V usage is TRBV20-1 and J usage is TRBJ2-7; 12 bases line up with TRBD2. Germline CDR1 is DFQATT and CDR2 is SNEGSKA (reference sequence). V gave up 6 bases and J gave up 3 bases; unmatched junction bases: 6. This CDR3 is 14 amino acids long. Written as DNA, the CDR3 is TGCAGTGCCACCACTAGCGGGAGGAACTACGAGCAGTACCTC. Its translation: CSATTSGRNYEQYL.

Within the sample, this clonotype is medium-sized. The chain employs TRBV12-3 or TRBV12-4 and TRBJ2-5, with 7 bases aligning to TRBD1. This CDR3 is 14 amino acids long. After removal of 5 bases from V and 5 bases from J, the junction contained 8 bases not matched to a gene. In DNA, the CDR3 is TGTGCCAGCAGTCGGGACAGTCGTCGGGAGACCCAGTACTTC. Translating it yields CASSRDSRRETQYF.

This clonotype was detected many times. The chain recombines TRBV5-5 with TRBJ2-4, with D tentatively TRBD1 (6 bases). V lost 4 bases and J 9 bases, leaving 11 bases between the germline ends. CDR1 SGHKS and CDR2 YYEKEE come from the germline V gene (reference sequence). The CDR3 is 12 residues long. CDR3: CASSLDRGIQYF. CDR3 nucleotides: TGTGCCAGCAGCCTGGACAGAGGCATTCAGTACTTC.

The chain has TRBV7-9 and TRBJ2-2; D is uncertain. This CDR3 region has 14 residues. V lost 3 bases, J lost 4 bases, and 9 bases lay in between. CDR1 SEHNR and CDR2 FQNEAQ come from the germline V gene (reference sequence). The CDR3 here is CASSFRAVTGELFF. The CDR3 coding sequence is TGTGCCAGCAGCTTTCGGGCCGTCACCGGGGAGCTGTTTTTT.

The chain uses TRBV7-8 and TRBJ2-2, with D uncertain. V lost 7 bases, J lost 3 bases, and 15 bases lay in between. This CDR3 region has 15 residues. Per germline, CDR1 SGHVS and CDR2 FQNEAQ. The CDR3, as DNA: TGTGCCAGCATCAAACATAAACGGCACACCGGGGAGCTGTTTTTT. Protein sequence: CASIKHKRHTGELFF.

In regard to this clonotype: Mismatch with germline at one junction end may stem from a read error. CDR3 nucleotides: TGTGCTAGCAGCTTGGGTTGCCAAGAGACCCAGTACTTC. This encodes CASSLGCQETQYF. The rearrangement uses TRBV7-7 and TRBJ2-5; D is uncertain. The CDR3 loop spans 13 amino acids. Germline V gives CDR1 SSHAT, CDR2 FNYEAQ (reference sequence).

This clonotype was seen many times. The chain uses TRBV4-2 and TRBJ2-1; no clear D gene. The germline V and J ends were trimmed by 0 bases and 3 bases, with 9 bases remaining between them. CDR1 and CDR2 (germline): LGHNA, YNFKEQ. The CDR3 runs 15 residues. CDR3 protein: CASSQEDSLYNEQFF. The CDR3, as DNA: TGTGCCAGCAGCCAAGAGGATTCTCTCTACAATGAGCAGTTCTTC.